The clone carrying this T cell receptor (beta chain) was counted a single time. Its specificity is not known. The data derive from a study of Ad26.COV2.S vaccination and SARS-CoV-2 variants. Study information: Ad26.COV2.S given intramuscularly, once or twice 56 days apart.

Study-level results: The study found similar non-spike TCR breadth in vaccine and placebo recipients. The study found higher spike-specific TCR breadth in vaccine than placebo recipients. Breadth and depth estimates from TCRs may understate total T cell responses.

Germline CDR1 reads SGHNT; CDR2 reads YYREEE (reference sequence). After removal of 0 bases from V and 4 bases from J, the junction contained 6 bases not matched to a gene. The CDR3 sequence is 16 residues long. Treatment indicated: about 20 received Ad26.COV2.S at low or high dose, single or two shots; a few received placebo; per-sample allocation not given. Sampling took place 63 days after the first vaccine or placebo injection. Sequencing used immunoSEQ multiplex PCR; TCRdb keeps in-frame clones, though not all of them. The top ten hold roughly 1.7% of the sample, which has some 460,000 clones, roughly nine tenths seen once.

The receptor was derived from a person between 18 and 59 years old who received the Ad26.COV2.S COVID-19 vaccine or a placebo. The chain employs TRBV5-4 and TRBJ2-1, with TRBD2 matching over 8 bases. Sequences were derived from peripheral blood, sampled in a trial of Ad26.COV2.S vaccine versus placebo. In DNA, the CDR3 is TGTGCCAGCAGCTTGGCCAGGCTAGCGGGTTACAATGAGCAGTTCTTC. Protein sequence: CASSLARLAGYNEQFF.